Below are 15 T cell receptor beta chains sequenced from a single sample in a study of a mutant IDH1 vaccine in newly diagnosed glioma. Generated by immunoSEQ multiplex PCR, the TCRdb table keeps only in-frame clones and is missing some. The sample shows about 69,000 clones, more than 75% of them seen only once. Their recognized antigens are unknown. Time point specified: week 35, safety follow-up. Vaccination comprised doses that each held 300 ug of mutant IDH1 20-mer peptide, plus topical imiquimod. The sample was PBMCs, taken from a glioma patient whose treatment included an IDH1 peptide vaccine. These receptors were taken from a man aged 30 to 45 with glioma.

V is TRBV7-2 and J is TRBJ2-1; 12 bases match TRBD2. Germline V lookup: CDR1 SGHTA, CDR2 FQGNSA. The junction had 17 bases not matched to a gene; V was cut back by 5 bases and J by 9 bases. The CDR3 spans 18 residues. CDR3 sequence: CASSRPGFLAGGPSEQFF. The CDR3 nucleotides read TGTGCCAGCAGCCGCCCCGGTTTCCTAGCGGGAGGGCCAAGTGAGCAGTTCTTC.

This clone was recorded once. The chain links TRBV10-2 to TRBJ2-5; D is unclear. CDR3 length equals 14 residues. The germline V and J ends were trimmed by 3 bases and 4 bases, with 12 bases remaining between them. CDR1 is WSHSY and CDR2 is SAAADI in the germline V gene. The CDR3: CASSDVGRGETQYF. CDR3 nucleotides: TGCGCCAGCAGTGATGTGGGCAGAGGAGAGACCCAGTACTTC.

This clone was seen a single time. The chain recombines TRBV19 with TRBJ2-5; TRBD1 is a possible D gene (5 bases). Germline V gene lookup returns CDR1 LNHDA and CDR2 SQIVND (reference sequence). V was trimmed by 1 base and J by 5 bases, leaving 11 bases between them. This CDR3 region has 14 residues. CDR3 nucleotides: TGTGCCAGTAGTATAGGACAGTCTCTTGAGACCCAGTACTTC. Protein sequence: CASSIGQSLETQYF.

The chain recombines TRBV7-9 with TRBJ2-7, with D possibly being TRBD1 (6 bases). The germline V gene has CDR1 SEHNR and CDR2 FQNEAQ (reference sequence). This CDR3 spans 14 amino acids. Trimming removed 5 bases from V and 4 bases from J, with 15 bases in between. The chain's CDR3 is CASSLDSPLYEQYF. The CDR3 region has the DNA TGTGCCAGCAGCCTGGACAGTCCCCTGTACGAGCAGTACTTC.

In its sample, this clone was seen once. The genes are TRBV27 and TRBJ1-1; D may be TRBD1 (6 bases). The length of the CDR3 is 14 residues. Trimming took 3 bases from V and 0 from J, leaving 8 bases between them. CDR1 MNHEY and CDR2 SMNVEV come from the germline V gene (reference sequence). Here the CDR3 DNA reads TGTGCCAGCAGTTTGAACAGGGTGAACACTGAAGCTTTCTTT. This codes for CASSLNRVNTEAFF.

J is TRBJ1-4 and V is TRBV2, with TRBD1 matching 9 bases. CDR3 length: 13 residues. Trimming cost V 5 bases and J 10 bases; bases outside gene matches: 5. Germline V gives CDR1 SNHLY, CDR2 FYNNEI. CDR3 nucleotide sequence: TGTGCCAGCAGTAAGGACAGGGGAGGAAAACTGTTTTTT. This gives the protein CASSKDRGGKLFF.

This clone was counted a single time. The rearrangement joins TRBV27 to TRBJ2-5; no firm D call. The J call is uncertain, as TRBJ2-7 better fits the DNA end. Germline loops: CDR1 MNHEY, CDR2 SMNVEV (reference sequence). The CDR3 runs 14 residues. The CDR3 nucleotides are TGTGCCATCCCTTCTCCTAGGACCTCCTACGAGCAGTACTTC. Amino acid sequence: CAIPSPRTSYEQYF.

The chain has TRBV6-1 and TRBJ1-6, with 11 nucleotides matching TRBD1. CDR1 and CDR2 from the germline V gene are MNHNS and SASEGT. This CDR3 has 15 residues. V lost 7 bases to trimming and J lost 8 bases; unmatched junction nucleotides: 7. The chain's CDR3 is CASTPRGQGDSPLHF. The DNA for the CDR3 is TGTGCCAGCACCCCCAGGGGACAGGGGGATTCACCCCTCCACTTT.

The sample holds a few counts of this clone. The chain links TRBV29-1 to TRBJ1-1; tentatively, D is TRBD1 (5 bases). CDR1 and CDR2 (germline): SQVTM, ANQGSEA. The CDR3 has 13 residues. V gave up 4 bases and J gave up 5 bases, with 14 bases separating them. CDR3 nucleotide sequence: TGCAGCGTTGGGCTAGGGGAGAGGACTGAAGCTTTCTTT. Its protein is CSVGLGERTEAFF.

This clone has just one count. The chain couples TRBV11-2 to TRBJ2-7, with D maybe TRBD2 (5 bases). Germline V gene sequence: CDR1 SGHAT, CDR2 FQNNGV. There are 14 residues in the CDR3. Trimming removed 5 bases from V and 6 bases from J, with 17 bases in between. CDR3 loop: CASSLWQSGGEQYF. DNA for the CDR3: TGTGCCAGCAGCCTATGGCAGAGCGGAGGCGAGCAGTACTTC.

J is TRBJ2-1 and V is TRBV11-2; D gene unclear. Per germline, CDR1 SGHAT and CDR2 FQNNGV. CDR3 length: 12 residues. The ends were cut back, 2 bases at V and 8 bases at J, with 7 bases in the middle. The CDR3 DNA sequence: TGTGCCAGCAGCTTAAATGGTTATGAGCAGTTCTTC. Its protein is CASSLNGYEQFF.

The chain has TRBV28 and TRBJ2-3; D not certain. V shed 2 bases and J shed 4 bases, with 13 bases lying between them. Germline V gene data show CDR1 as MDHEN and CDR2 as SYDVKM. This CDR3 has 15 amino acids. CDR3: CASSLETRLADTQYF. The CDR3 DNA is TGTGCCAGCAGTTTAGAGACAAGGCTGGCAGATACGCAGTATTTT.

The chain couples TRBV9 to TRBJ1-2; D remains unclear. The V gene's germline CDR1 is SGDLS and CDR2 YYNGEE. CDR3 length: 14 residues. V dropped 1 base and J dropped 5 bases, with 12 bases sitting between them. This CDR3 is CASSVKDGEYGYTF. The CDR3 DNA reads as TGTGCCAGCAGCGTAAAAGACGGCGAGTATGGCTACACCTTC.

The chain has TRBV5-4 and TRBJ1-2; no reliable D call. CDR3 length equals 13 residues. Germline V gene data show CDR1 as SGHNT and CDR2 as YYREEE (reference sequence). V lost 5 bases and J lost 4, with 12 bases in between. The CDR3 protein is CASRIDRIYGYTF. CDR3 nucleotides: TGTGCCAGCAGGATAGACCGGATCTATGGCTACACCTTC.

This chain links TRBV29-1 with TRBJ2-7; D is unresolved. CDR3 size: 13 residues. Trimming left V 4 bases short and J 4 bases short, with 14 bases between. Germline assignment: CDR1 SQVTM and CDR2 ANQGSEA. The CDR3 is CSVARYSGYEQYF. Here the CDR3 DNA reads TGCAGCGTTGCAAGGTATTCTGGGTACGAGCAGTACTTC.